These T cell receptor beta chains were read from a single sample in a study of early T cells in non-severe SARS-CoV-2 infection. TCRdb processed the 5' RACE reads anew with MiXCR; each CDR3 protein has one entry. In the table there are about 58,000 distinct CDR3 sequences, more than 9.5% of which are singletons. Sequencing used whole blood. Receptors were obtained from an adult who was a healthcare worker with PCR-confirmed SARS-CoV-2 infection or an uninfected control (not recorded which). CDR3s include the opening cysteine and the closing phenylalanine or tryptophan. A D gene is named only where the DNA matches it firmly. Clone size, where shown, is once, few, many, or a class for clones that have expanded.

J gene,clone size,V gene,D gene,CDR3 DNA,CDR3 protein
TRBJ2-7,many,TRBV18,NA,TGTGCCAGCTCACCACACCAGGGAGGCTCCTACGAGCAGTACTTC,CASSPHQGGSYEQYF
TRBJ2-2,many,TRBV4-3,TRBD1,TGCGCCAGCAGCCAAGATCTAGGGCAGGGGGACACCGGGGAGCTGTTTTTT,CASSQDLGQGDTGELFF
TRBJ1-3,many,TRBV10-3,NA,TGTGCCATCAGGAAAGTCGAAGGGCTAGGAGGAAACACCATATATTTT,CAIRKVEGLGGNTIYF
TRBJ2-6,many,TRBV4-1,TRBD1,TGCGCCAGCAGCCAACCGGGACAGGAGTGGTCTGGGGCCAACGTCCTGACTTTC,CASSQPGQEWSGANVLTF
TRBJ2-7,many,TRBV20-1,NA,TGCAGTGCTAGAGATCTAGGCGGGGTATACGAGCAGTACTTC,CSARDLGGVYEQYF
TRBJ1-4,NA,TRBV12-3/TRBV12-4,TRBD1,TGTGCCAGCAGCAGGACAGGGGGCGCAACTAATGAAAAACTGTTTTTT,CASSRTGGATNEKLFF
TRBJ2-7,many,TRBV9,TRBD1,TGTGCCAGCAGCGCCGGACAGGGAGGAGGGGAGCAGTACTTC,CASSAGQGGGEQYF
TRBJ1-2,NA,TRBV4-3,TRBD1,TGCGCCAGCAGCCCCGGGACAGGGATCTATGGCTACACCTTC,CASSPGTGIYGYTF
TRBJ1-1,NA,TRBV12-3/TRBV12-4,NA,TGTGCCAGCAGTTTAGTAAGGGGCACTGAAGCTTTCTTT,CASSLVRGTEAFF
TRBJ1-4,NA,TRBV2,TRBD1,TGTGCCAGCAGCGCCTCCGGGACAGGGGGATATAATGAAAAACTGTTTTTT,CASSASGTGGYNEKLFF
TRBJ2-2,many,TRBV24-1,NA,TGTGCCACCAGTGCGTTCCGCATCGGGGAGCTGTTTTTT,CATSAFRIGELFF
TRBJ1-2,NA,TRBV6-2/TRBV6-3,NA,TGTGCCAGCAGTTACCGCGGAGTCCCAGGGGTCATCTATGGCTACACCTTC,CASSYRGVPGVIYGYTF
TRBJ2-6,few,TRBV6-6,TRBD1,TGTGCCAGCAACCTGGCCACAGGGGCCGGGGCCAACGTCCTGACTTTC,CASNLATGAGANVLTF
TRBJ2-1,many,TRBV11-2,TRBD2,TGTGCCAGCAGCCCTGGACTAGCGGGAAATGAGCAGTTCTTC,CASSPGLAGNEQFF
TRBJ2-7,NA,TRBV29-1,TRBD2,TGCAGCGTCCCGAGCGGGAGCCACGAGCAGTACTTC,CSVPSGSHEQYF
TRBJ2-3,many,TRBV14,NA,TGTGCCAGCAGCCAAGACCACCGGGCGGTCCTTACAGATACGCAGTATTTT,CASSQDHRAVLTDTQYF
TRBJ2-1,NA,TRBV12-3/TRBV12-4,NA,TGTGCCAGCAGTTATAACTACAATGAGCAGTTCTTC,CASSYNYNEQFF
TRBJ2-2,few,TRBV9,TRBD1,TGTGCCAGCAGCCCCGTGACAGGGGGCGGCACCGGGGAGCTGTTTTTT,CASSPVTGGGTGELFF
TRBJ2-3,many,TRBV20-1,TRBD2,TGCAGTGCCGTGACCAAAAGACTAGCGGGAGGAAACTCTTACACAGATACGCAGTATTTT,CSAVTKRLAGGNSYTDTQYF
TRBJ1-1,many,TRBV20-1,NA,TGCAGTGCCAACCCGGGGAGTAGGCGTGTGAACACTGAAGCTTTCTTT,CSANPGSRRVNTEAFF
TRBJ2-3,NA,TRBV13,TRBD2,TGTGCCAGCAGCTTATATCGGCGGGCTAGCGGGAGGTCACACACAGATACGCAGTATTTT,CASSLYRRASGRSHTDTQYF
TRBJ2-1,medium-sized,TRBV7-2,TRBD1,TGTGCCAGCAGCTTGCGACCGACAGGGTATACCTACAATGAGCAGTTCTTC,CASSLRPTGYTYNEQFF
TRBJ1-1,NA,TRBV10-3,NA,TGTGCCATCAGTGAGTCGACTTTGGGGCCCACTGAAGCTTTCTTT,CAISESTLGPTEAFF
TRBJ1-4,few,TRBV7-9,TRBD1,TGTGCCAGCAGCTTAGGACAGGGAGGCGAAAAACTGTTTTTT,CASSLGQGGEKLFF
TRBJ2-4,NA,TRBV28,NA,TGTGCCAGCAGCCCGACGGGGAAAAACATTCAGTACTTC,CASSPTGKNIQYF
TRBJ1-5,many,TRBV29-1,TRBD1,TGCAGCGTGACAGGGGGGAATCAGCCCCAGCATTTT,CSVTGGNQPQHF
TRBJ2-1,many,TRBV6-4,NA,TGTGCCAGCAGTCCCTTCGGGACGGGGTACAATGAGCAGTTCTTC,CASSPFGTGYNEQFF
TRBJ1-6,NA,TRBV7-2,TRBD1,TGTGCCAGCAGCTCCACAGGGGGCGCCCGGTCACCCCTCCACTTT,CASSSTGGARSPLHF
TRBJ2-5,many,TRBV12-3/TRBV12-4,NA,TGTGCCAGCAGTTTCGAAGGAGAGACCCAGTACTTC,CASSFEGETQYF
TRBJ2-7,many,TRBV4-2,NA,TGTGCCAGCAGCCAAGACGCGGCGGGGACCTACGAGCAGTACTTC,CASSQDAAGTYEQYF
TRBJ2-1,many,TRBV11-2,NA,TGTGCCAGCAGCTTTGCTAGTGAGTACAATGAGCAGTTCTTC,CASSFASEYNEQFF
TRBJ2-2,NA,TRBV10-2,NA,TGCGCCAGCCGACAGGCTGAGACCGGGGAGCTGTTTTTT,CASRQAETGELFF
TRBJ1-1,NA,TRBV28,TRBD1,TGTGCCAGCAGCCGCACAGGGGACACTGAAGCTTTCTTT,CASSRTGDTEAFF
TRBJ1-2,many,TRBV6-5,NA,TGTGCCAGCAGTTACTCGAGGAACTATGGCTACACCTTC,CASSYSRNYGYTF
TRBJ2-5,NA,TRBV28,NA,TGTGCCAGCACCACAAAAGAGGCAGAAGAGACCCAGTACTTC,CASTTKEAEETQYF
TRBJ2-1,few,TRBV9,TRBD1,TGTGCCAGCAGCATACAGGGGAGTGAGCAGTTCTTC,CASSIQGSEQFF
TRBJ2-1,many,TRBV20-1,TRBD1,TGCAGTGCTAGAGTCGATTTTGTGGACAGGGGTTTGGATGAGCAGTTCTTC,CSARVDFVDRGLDEQFF
TRBJ2-3,many,TRBV19,NA,TGTGCCAGTAGAACGGCCCGGGACCGAGGCACAGATACGCAGTATTTT,CASRTARDRGTDTQYF
TRBJ2-3,once,TRBV6-5,TRBD2,TGTGCCAGCGCCCCTCCGGGACTCGGGGGGACGCAGTATTTT,CASAPPGLGGTQYF
TRBJ2-7,NA,TRBV4-1,TRBD2,TGCGCCAGCAGCCAATCGACTAGCGGGAGTTCCGAGCAGTACTTC,CASSQSTSGSSEQYF
TRBJ1-2,few,TRBV29-1,NA,TGCAGCGTTGAAGATATTCAGGGAACACTCGATGGCTACACCTTC,CSVEDIQGTLDGYTF
TRBJ2-1,many,TRBV12-3/TRBV12-4,NA,TGTGCCAGCAGTTTACGGCTGCTAGGAAGGTCTGAGCAGTTCTTC,CASSLRLLGRSEQFF
TRBJ2-3,NA,TRBV9,NA,TGTGCCAGCAGCCCCCACGCAGATACGCAGTATTTT,CASSPHADTQYF
TRBJ1-1,few,TRBV7-2,NA,TGTGCCAGCAGCTCATTGGCGCCGAGGGCTTTCTTT,CASSSLAPRAFF
TRBJ1-5,NA,TRBV28,TRBD1,TGTGCCAGCAAATACAGGGGGTATAAGGGTAATCAGCCCCAGCATTTT,CASKYRGYKGNQPQHF
TRBJ1-2,many,TRBV12-3/TRBV12-4,NA,TGTGCCAGCAGAGGGGGTAACTATGGCTACACCTTC,CASRGGNYGYTF
TRBJ2-7,many,TRBV5-5,NA,TGTGCCAGCAGCATCGACCCAGTCCTCTACGAGCAGTACTTC,CASSIDPVLYEQYF
TRBJ2-1,many,TRBV3-1,NA,TGTGCCAGCAGCCAAGTTAGGGAGAATGAGCAGTTCTTC,CASSQVRENEQFF
TRBJ2-7,many,TRBV5-1,TRBD2,TGCGCCAGCAGCTTGGCCCTAGCGGGAGGGCCAAGCGAGCAGTACTTC,CASSLALAGGPSEQYF
TRBJ2-3,many,TRBV24-1,TRBD2,TGTGCCACCAGTGATGGGACTAGCGGGAGCCCAGATACGCAGTATTTT,CATSDGTSGSPDTQYF
TRBJ2-3,few,TRBV13,NA,TGTGCCAGCAGTCCCATGAGGACAGCCACAGATACGCAGTATTTT,CASSPMRTATDTQYF
TRBJ2-5,many,TRBV12-3/TRBV12-4,TRBD1,TGTGCCAGCAGTCGCCGCGACAGGGTCGGGACCCAGTACTTC,CASSRRDRVGTQYF
TRBJ1-1,many,TRBV20-1,TRBD1,TGCAGTGCTAGAGATGAAAACAGGGGAAAAACTGAAGCTTTCTTT,CSARDENRGKTEAFF
TRBJ2-1,many,TRBV18,TRBD1,TGTGCCAGCTCACTTCAAGGGGGCATTTCCGATGAGCAGTTCTTC,CASSLQGGISDEQFF
TRBJ1-5,many,TRBV19,TRBD1,TGTGCCAGTAGAGAGGACAGGGTTAGCAATCAGCCCCAGCATTTT,CASREDRVSNQPQHF
TRBJ2-1,few,TRBV20-1,NA,TGCAGTGCTAGAGATCTGGCGGGCTTCAATGAGCAGTTCTTC,CSARDLAGFNEQFF
TRBJ2-2,many,TRBV24-1,NA,TGTGCCACCAGTGATTTGCGGGAGACCGGGGAGCTGTTTTTT,CATSDLRETGELFF
TRBJ2-2,once,TRBV11-2,TRBD2,TGTGCCAGCAGCTTTACTGGACTAGCGGGAGTAGGGGTAACCGGGGAGCTGTTTTTT,CASSFTGLAGVGVTGELFF
TRBJ2-3,many,TRBV18,TRBD1,TGTGCCAGCTCACCGAGGACAGGGAGCACAGATACGCAGTATTTT,CASSPRTGSTDTQYF